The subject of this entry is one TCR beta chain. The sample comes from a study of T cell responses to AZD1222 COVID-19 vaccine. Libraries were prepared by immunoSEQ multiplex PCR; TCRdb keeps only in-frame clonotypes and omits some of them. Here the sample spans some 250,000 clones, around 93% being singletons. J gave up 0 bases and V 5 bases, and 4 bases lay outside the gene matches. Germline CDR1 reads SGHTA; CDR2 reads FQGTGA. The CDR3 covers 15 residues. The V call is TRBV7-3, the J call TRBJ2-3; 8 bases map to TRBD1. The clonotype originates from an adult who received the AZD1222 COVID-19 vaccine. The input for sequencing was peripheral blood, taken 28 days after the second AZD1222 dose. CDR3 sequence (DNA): TGTGCCAGCAGCCCGCAGGGGGCAAGCACAGATACGCAGTATTTT. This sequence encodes CASSPQGASTDTQYF.